Presented here are 28 T cell receptor beta chains from one specimen sequenced in a study of blood T cells in healthy people across ages. The second PCR ran roughly 6 to 12 cycles with a sample-barcoded 5' primer and J-beta primers. In TCRdb, the 5' RACE reads were re-called with MiXCR into one record per CDR3 protein. The sample carries under 850,000 distinct CDR3 sequences, under 40% recorded once. Specimen: blood. Receptors were obtained from a man aged 18-30 years in good health.

The chain carries TRBV28 and TRBJ1-6; TRBD1 is a possible D gene (6 bases). CDR3 length: 14 residues. Germline CDR1 is MDHEN and CDR2 is SYDVKM. Between the trimmed V and J ends, which lost 5 bases and 5 bases, there was a span of 10 bases. The CDR3 DNA sequence: TGTGCCAGCAGTCCGGGACACGATAATTCACCCCTCCACTTT. As protein: CASSPGHDNSPLHF.

V gene TRBV5-1 combines with J gene TRBJ1-2, with D perhaps TRBD1 (5 bases). The germline V gene has CDR1 SGHRS and CDR2 YFSETQ. The CDR3 runs to 14 residues. V shed 0 bases and J shed 4 bases, with 10 bases lying between them. CDR3 residues: CASSLGGGLYGYTF. CDR3 DNA: TGCGCCAGCAGCTTGGGCGGGGGACTCTATGGCTACACCTTC.

The chain carries TRBV12-3 or TRBV12-4 and TRBJ2-1; 8 bases are shared with TRBD1. There are 15 residues in the CDR3. V lost 4 bases, J lost 13 bases, and 15 bases stayed unmatched. The CDR3 loop is CASSSDRERDETQFF. The CDR3, as DNA: TGTGCCAGCAGTTCGGACAGGGAACGGGACGAGACCCAGTTCTTC.

This clonotype was found a few times. The rearrangement joins TRBV6-6 to TRBJ1-6, with TRBD1 identical over 7 bases. The CDR3 is 17 residues long. V lost 3 bases and J lost 6; bases outside the gene matches: 11. The germline V gene has CDR1 MNHNY and CDR2 SVGAGI (reference sequence). CDR3 DNA: TGTGCCAGCAGTTATTCCGACAGGGAAGATCTTAATTCACCCCTCCACTTT. Translation gives CASSYSDREDLNSPLHF.

The chain has TRBV9 and TRBJ2-1, with 7 bases that match TRBD2. The V gene end was trimmed by 3 bases and the J gene end by 3 bases; junction bases not matched to a gene: 9. From germline, CDR1 is SGDLS and CDR2 YYNGEE. The CDR3 loop spans 16 amino acids. This chain's CDR3 is CASSGGRSGDYNEQFF. CDR3 in DNA: TGTGCCAGCAGCGGGGGAAGAAGCGGGGACTACAATGAGCAGTTCTTC.

This clonotype was seen only a few times. CDR3 loop: CASSQRQGENEKLFF. The DNA for the CDR3 is TGTGCCAGCAGCCAACGACAGGGGGAGAATGAAAAACTGTTTTTT. The genes are TRBV4-2 and TRBJ1-4; TRBD1 aligns across 9 bases. Per germline, CDR1 LGHNA and CDR2 YNFKEQ. This CDR3 is 15 amino acids long. V shed 2 bases, J shed 5 bases, and the junction held 3 bases outside the gene matches.

This sequence joins TRBV10-3 and TRBJ1-2; TRBD1 agrees at 8 bases. In germline, CDR1 is ENHRY, CDR2 SYGVKD. This CDR3 region has 13 residues. J lost 11 bases, V lost 0 bases, and 5 bases had no gene match. For the CDR3, the DNA is TGTGCCATCAGTGAGTCGACAGGGGCCCAGTACACCTTC. This translates into CAISESTGAQYTF.

This rearrangement joins TRBV2 to TRBJ2-5; tentative D call: TRBD2 (5 bases). Germline CDR1 reads SNHLY; CDR2 reads FYNNEI. This CDR3 is 17 amino acids long. Trimming left V 4 bases short and J 5 bases short, with 23 bases between. CDR3 nucleotide sequence: TGTGCCAGCAGTGGGGAGAGGTTTTATGATTCGGGGGAGACCCAGTACTTC. Its protein is CASSGERFYDSGETQYF.

This clonotype was seen more than once but under ten times. The rearrangement joins TRBV12-3 or TRBV12-4 to TRBJ2-3; tentatively, D is TRBD1 (7 bases). V was pared by 6 bases and J by 6 bases, with 19 bases between. The CDR3 has 15 amino acids. The CDR3, as DNA: TGTGCCAGCAGCCGGACAGGCGGGGTGGGGGATACGCAGTATTTT. Encoded protein: CASSRTGGVGDTQYF.

The chain has TRBV7-2 and TRBJ2-3; no definite D call. CDR3 length equals 13 residues. Germline V gene data show CDR1 as SGHTA and CDR2 as FQGNSA. V was trimmed by 5 bases and J by 6 bases, leaving 12 bases between them. The CDR3 is CASSRTSRDTQYF. The CDR3 nucleotides read TGTGCCAGCAGCCGTACGTCCCGGGATACGCAGTATTTT.

V gene TRBV4-1 combines with J gene TRBJ2-5; no clear D. CDR3 length: 14 residues. Germline V gene lookup returns CDR1 MGHRA and CDR2 YSYEKL. Trimming stripped 1 base from V and 2 bases from J, with 8 bases between. The chain's CDR3 is CASSQVRSQETQYF. In nucleotides, the CDR3 is TGCGCCAGCAGCCAAGTTAGGTCGCAAGAGACCCAGTACTTC.

The chain has TRBV3-1 and TRBJ1-1; the D gene is possibly TRBD1 (5 bases). The CDR3 contains 13 residues. Germline-derived CDR1 and CDR2 are LGHDT and YNNKEL (reference sequence). V was cut by 0 bases and J by 10 bases, with 12 bases left in between. The CDR3 loop reads CASSQEAGRGAFF. The CDR3 nucleotides read TGTGCCAGCAGCCAAGAGGCAGGGAGGGGAGCTTTCTTT.

The chain recombines TRBV4-1 with TRBJ1-6; D remains ambiguous. The V end was cut by 4 bases, the J end by 7 bases, with 14 bases between. CDR3 length: 15 residues. Germline assignment: CDR1 MGHRA and CDR2 YSYEKL. CDR3 bases: TGCGCCAGCAGCCCCCAACCGGGCCGAAATTCACCCCTCCACTTT. Its protein product is CASSPQPGRNSPLHF.

Comment on this clonotype: This could be a read error, since a much larger clone is one nucleotide away. The chain links TRBV12-3 or TRBV12-4 to TRBJ2-4, with TRBD1 as a possible D gene (6 bases). The CDR3 sequence is 14 residues long. DNA of the CDR3: TGTGCCAACAGTAGGACAGTAGCCAAAAACATTCAGTACTTC. The encoded protein is CANSRTVAKNIQYF.

This clonotype came up a few times. The V and J genes are TRBV12-3 or TRBV12-4 and TRBJ1-1; D possibly corresponds to TRBD1 (5 bases). The CDR3 runs 15 residues. Trimming took off 3 bases at V and 5 bases at J, with 16 bases between the two ends. CDR3 amino acids: CASSLSVGGSTEAFF. CDR3 sequence (DNA): TGTGCCAGCAGTTTGAGTGTTGGGGGGAGTACTGAAGCTTTCTTT.

Many counts were recorded for this clonotype. The chain links TRBV6-5 to TRBJ1-6; 8 bases match TRBD1. The trim removed 2 bases at V and 9 bases at J, leaving 3 bases unmatched. Germline CDR1 MNHEY, CDR2 SVGAGI. The length of the CDR3 is 14 residues. CDR3 bases: TGTGCCAGCAGTTACAGGACAGGGACTTCACCCCTCCACTTT. This sequence encodes CASSYRTGTSPLHF.

This chain joins TRBV7-9 and TRBJ2-1; the match to TRBD2 covers 9 bases. J was trimmed by 12 bases and V by 3 bases; bases with no gene match: 21. CDR1 SEHNR and CDR2 FQNEAQ come from the germline V gene (reference sequence). The CDR3 is 18 amino acids. For the CDR3, the DNA is TGTGCCAGCAGCTTTTACCGGGCTAGCGGGGAACCCACAGATACGCAGTTCTTC. This translates into CASSFYRASGEPTDTQFF. Using reference TRBV7-9 and TRBJ2-1 for the parts outside the CDR3, the full variable domain is DTGVSQNPRHKITKRGQNVTFRCDPISEHNRLYWYRQTLGQGPEFLTYFQNEAQLEKSRLLSDRFSAERPKGSFSTLEIQRTEQGDSAMYLCASSFYRASGEPTDTQFFGPGTRLTVL.

This clonotype was detected ten times or more. The V and J genes are TRBV12-3 or TRBV12-4 and TRBJ2-3, with 7 nucleotides matching TRBD1. The CDR3 is made up of 14 amino acids. The V gene end was trimmed by 6 bases and the J gene end by 4 bases; junction bases not matched to a gene: 7. The CDR3 DNA reads as TGTGCCAGCAGCGTCGGACAGGTCTCAGATACGCAGTATTTT. The encoded protein is CASSVGQVSDTQYF.

Comment on this clonotype: A much larger clone differs from this one at a single base, so this may be a read error. This chain connects TRBV7-2 to TRBJ2-3; tentatively, D is TRBD1 or TRBD2 (6 bases each). The CDR3 sequence is 16 residues long. Trimming left V 5 bases short and J 4 bases short, with 19 bases between. CDR1 and CDR2 from the germline V gene are SGHTA and FQGNSA. CDR3 in DNA: TGTGCCAGCAGCCCAACCGTCGGGGGCTTCGCAGATACGCAGTATTTT. This translates into CASSPTVGGFADTQYF.

This chain uses TRBV20-1 with TRBJ2-7; 7 bases agree with TRBD1. Germline CDR1 reads DFQATT; CDR2 reads SNEGSKA (reference sequence). The CDR3 consists of 15 residues. V was pared by 4 bases and J by 1 base, with 10 bases of the junction left unmatched. CDR3 in DNA: TGCAGTGCTATTCGACAGGGCGGCTTGTCCTACGAGCAGTACTTC. Protein product: CSAIRQGGLSYEQYF.

The V call is TRBV27, the J call TRBJ2-7; TRBD1 agrees at 10 bases. The ends lost 5 bases at V and 7 bases at J; junction bases unmatched: 11. The germline gives CDR1 MNHEY, CDR2 SMNVEV (reference sequence). This CDR3 has 15 residues. The CDR3 loop reads CASSRIPDRGREQYF. As DNA, the CDR3 is TGTGCCAGCAGTAGAATTCCTGACAGGGGGCGGGAGCAGTACTTC.

This clonotype was found a few times. V is TRBV12-3 or TRBV12-4 and J is TRBJ1-1; 7 nucleotides match TRBD1. V lost 7 bases to trimming and J lost 0 bases; unmatched junction nucleotides: 8. This CDR3 is 15 amino acids long. The DNA of the CDR3 is TGTGCCAGCAACCTACCGGGACAGCTGAACACTGAAGCTTTCTTT. This sequence encodes CASNLPGQLNTEAFF.

This clonotype was counted a few times. This chain links TRBV18 with TRBJ2-3; 11 nucleotides agree with TRBD1. The CDR3 extends over 15 amino acids. The V and J ends lost 0 bases and 5 bases, in that order; junction bases with no gene match: 1. Germline values: CDR1 KGHSH, CDR2 LQKENI. CDR3 loop: CASSPPDRGRDTQYF. CDR3 bases: TGTGCCAGCTCACCACCGGACAGGGGGCGAGATACGCAGTATTTT.

This clonotype showed up just a few times. V is TRBV2 and J is TRBJ1-5, with TRBD1 as a possible D gene (5 bases). Germline V gene lookup returns CDR1 SNHLY and CDR2 FYNNEI. V dropped 6 bases and J dropped 5 bases, with 20 bases sitting between them. The CDR3 spans 16 residues. Here the CDR3 reads CASRPRMAGWHQPQHF. CDR3 bases: TGTGCCAGCAGGCCGCGGATGGCAGGGTGGCATCAGCCCCAGCATTTT. The entire variable domain, with the rest obtained from reference TRBV2 and TRBJ1-5, is as follows: EPEVTQTPSHQVTQMGQEVILRCVPISNHLYFYWYRQILGQKVEFLVSFYNNEISEKSEIFDDQFSVERPDGSNFTLKIRSTKLEDSAMYFCASRPRMAGWHQPQHFGDGTRLSIL.

This clonotype occurred a few times. V and J are TRBV7-9 and TRBJ2-3, with 16 bases that match TRBD2. Germline V gene data show CDR1 as SEHNR and CDR2 as FQNEAQ (reference sequence). This CDR3 is built from 17 residues. V lost 6 bases and J lost 11; bases outside the gene matches: 14. The chain's CDR3 is CASSPGTSGGAYNEQYF. The CDR3 DNA follows: TGTGCCAGCAGTCCCGGGACTAGCGGGGGGGCCTACAATGAGCAGTATTTT.

This sequence joins TRBV6-4 and TRBJ2-5, with TRBD2 as a possible D gene (6 bases). The J call could be wrong; TRBJ2-4 is a better fit for the DNA end. In germline, CDR1 is MRHNA, CDR2 SNTAGT. This CDR3 is 13 amino acids long. The chain's CDR3 is CASSEGGENIQYF. In DNA, the CDR3 is TGTGCCAGCAGTGAAGGAGGGGAAAACATTCAGTACTTC.

About this clonotype: A read error may be the cause here, since a much bigger clone is one base away. The chain carries TRBV5-1 and TRBJ2-3; tentatively, D is TRBD2 (5 bases). The CDR3 has 16 amino acids. The V gene's germline CDR1 is SGHRS and CDR2 YFSETQ. The CDR3, as DNA: TGCGCCAACAGCCCCAGACGGACCGGGAACACAGATACGCAGTATTTT. Protein: CANSPRRTGNTDTQYF.

This clonotype has at least ten counts. The chain couples TRBV7-8 to TRBJ2-7; no reliable D call. With 5 bases removed from V and 0 bases from J, the gap between germline ends came to 5 bases. The CDR3 loop spans 12 amino acids. Germline CDR1 is SGHVS and CDR2 is FQNEAQ. The CDR3 is CASSDLSYEQYF. CDR3 bases: TGTGCCAGCAGCGACCTCTCCTACGAGCAGTACTTC.